This T cell receptor (beta chain) was sequenced in a study of T cells in Graves' hyperthyroidism and ophthalmopathy. Amplified TCR beta CDR3 regions came from RNA transcripts. In the first-round RT-PCR of the TCR CDR3, the HTBI primer set was used. TCRdb re-derived calls from the multiplex PCR reads in MiXCR, one entry per CDR3 protein. The sample holds roughly 740,000 distinct CDR3 sequences, roughly 17% seen once. The length of the CDR3 is 14 residues. From germline, CDR1 is LNHDA and CDR2 SQIVND (reference sequence). Trimming pared 10 bases from V and 0 bases from J, leaving 15 bases between. Participants, patients aged 18 to 65, had newly diagnosed hyperthyroidism with a duration under 2 months. Patients having uncontrolled infection, another autoimmune disease, pregnancy or lactation were not included. The PBMCs studied were ones that came from 10 ml fresh peripheral blood.

The rearrangement links TRBV19 to TRBJ1-1, with D hard to call. The sequence came from a man between 18 and 29 years old with Graves' hyperthyroidism. Sequencing was carried out using blood. The CDR3 region is CATEPDGLNTEAFF. In DNA, the CDR3 is TGTGCCACTGAGCCAGACGGGCTGAACACTGAAGCTTTCTTT. Using reference TRBV19 and TRBJ1-1 for the parts outside the CDR3, the full variable domain is DGGITQSPKYLFRKEGQNVTLSCEQNLNHDAMYWYRQDPGQGLRLIYYSQIVNDFQKGDIAEGYSVSREKKESFPLTVTSAQKNPTAFYLCATEPDGLNTEAFFGQGTRLTVV.